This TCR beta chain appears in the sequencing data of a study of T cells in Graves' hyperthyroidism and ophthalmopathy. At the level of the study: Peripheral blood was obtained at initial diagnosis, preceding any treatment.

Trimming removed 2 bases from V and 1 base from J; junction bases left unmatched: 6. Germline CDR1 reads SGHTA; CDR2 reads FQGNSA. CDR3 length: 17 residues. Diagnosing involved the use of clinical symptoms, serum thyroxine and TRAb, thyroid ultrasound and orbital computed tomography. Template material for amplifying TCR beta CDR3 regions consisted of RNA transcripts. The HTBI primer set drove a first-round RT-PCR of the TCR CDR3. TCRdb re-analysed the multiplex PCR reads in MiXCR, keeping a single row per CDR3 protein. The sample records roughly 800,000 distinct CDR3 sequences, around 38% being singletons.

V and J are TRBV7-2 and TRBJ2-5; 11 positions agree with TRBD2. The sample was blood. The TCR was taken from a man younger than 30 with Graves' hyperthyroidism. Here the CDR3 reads CASSLWTSGHPQETQYF. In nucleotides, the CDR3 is TGTGCCAGCAGCTTATGGACTAGCGGGCATCCCCAAGAGACCCAGTACTTC.